This T cell receptor beta chain was recorded in a study of T cells after yellow fever vaccination. Across the study: Where fractions had low cell numbers, libraries were prepared from them with the SMART-Seq v4 Ultra Low Input RNA kit. The study, taken as a whole, reports: Weaker in magnitude, the secondary response showed a faster peak on day 5 versus 15. Post-booster samples contained most primary-vaccination clones (approximately 95% CD4, about 90% CD8).

This CDR3 has 18 amino acids. CDR1 and CDR2 (germline): LGHNA, YNFKEQ. V was trimmed by 0 bases and J by 0 bases, leaving 12 bases between them. Production of TCR cDNA was by 5'RACE template switching, which also added a universal primer site and UMIs. TCRdb processed the 5' RACE reads anew with MiXCR; each CDR3 protein has one entry. Of more than 350,000 distinct CDR3 sequences listed, approximately 10% were seen once; the top ten hold roughly 18%. The table lists this clonotype with a few counts. What it recognizes is unknown. This clonotype was obtained from a young man who received the YFV17D yellow fever vaccine. Sample: PBMCs, taken on the day of the first yellow fever vaccination. This chain joins TRBV4-2 and TRBJ2-6; no clear D gene. CDR3 residues: CASSQDRIGYSGANVLTF. In DNA, the CDR3 is TGTGCCAGCAGCCAAGATCGGATCGGGTACTCTGGGGCCAACGTCCTGACTTTC.